These T cell receptor beta chains were read from a single sample in a study of OX40 agonist ivuxolimab in advanced cancers. The table came from immunoSEQ multiplex PCR; TCRdb's copy has only in-frame clones and leaves some out. The sample yields about 110,000 clones, approximately 90% seen once. The source material was CD4+ or CD8+ T cells sorted from blood, sampled in a trial of the OX40 agonist ivuxolimab. These receptors originate from an adult with an advanced solid tumor such as melanoma, head and neck, liver or kidney cancer. Both conserved end residues are part of each CDR3. The D gene is left open where the match is weak. Expanded clones get a size class; other rows say once, few or many, or leave the size out.

J gene: TRBJ2-7; D gene: TRBD1; clone size: NA; V gene: TRBV7-2; CDR3 length: 13; CDR3 DNA: TGTGCCAGCGGGACAGGACCCTCCTACGAGCAGTACTTC; CDR3 protein: CASGTGPSYEQYF
J gene: TRBJ1-4; D gene: NA; clone size: NA; V gene: TRBV10-2; CDR3 length: 16; CDR3 DNA: TGCGCCAGCAGAGAACAGGGCCTGGGAGGTAATGAAAAACTGTTTTTT; CDR3 protein: CASREQGLGGNEKLFF
J gene: TRBJ2-5; D gene: NA; clone size: NA; V gene: TRBV5-4; CDR3 length: 15; CDR3 DNA: TGTGCCAGCAGCTTGGGCTCAGGGCACCAAGAGACCCAGTACTTC; CDR3 protein: CASSLGSGHQETQYF
J gene: TRBJ2-1; D gene: TRBD2; clone size: NA; V gene: TRBV5-1; CDR3 length: 19; CDR3 DNA: TGCGCCAGCAGCTTGGAGGGACTAGCGGGCACCATCTCCTACAATGAGCAGTTCTTC; CDR3 protein: CASSLEGLAGTISYNEQFF
J gene: TRBJ2-1; D gene: TRBD2; clone size: NA; V gene: TRBV14; CDR3 length: 17; CDR3 DNA: TGTGCCAGCAGCCAATTTGCTAGCGGGAACTCCTACAATGAGCAGTTCTTC; CDR3 protein: CASSQFASGNSYNEQFF
J gene: TRBJ2-1; D gene: NA; clone size: NA; V gene: TRBV5-4; CDR3 length: 15; CDR3 DNA: TGTGCCAGCAGCTTGGCTTGGGGGGAGTACAATGAGCAGTTCTTC; CDR3 protein: CASSLAWGEYNEQFF
J gene: TRBJ1-1; D gene: NA; clone size: once; V gene: TRBV6-5; CDR3 length: 15; CDR3 DNA: TGTGCCACCCTTGGACGGGTAGGGTTGAACACTGAAGCTTTCTTT; CDR3 protein: CATLGRVGLNTEAFF
J gene: TRBJ1-5; D gene: NA; clone size: once; V gene: TRBV7-9; CDR3 length: 15; CDR3 DNA: TGTGCCAGCAGCCTCGACAGCAGCGTGAATCAGCCCCAGCATTTT; CDR3 protein: CASSLDSSVNQPQHF
J gene: TRBJ2-1; D gene: NA; clone size: NA; V gene: TRBV9; CDR3 length: 15; CDR3 DNA: TGTGCCAGCAGCTCAGGACTAATTTCCACCACCGAGCAGTTCTTC; CDR3 protein: CASSSGLISTTEQFF
J gene: TRBJ1-1; D gene: TRBD1; clone size: once; V gene: TRBV27; CDR3 length: 15; CDR3 DNA: TGTGCCAGCAGTTTATGGGCAGGGGGATTTGCTGAAGCTTTCTTT; CDR3 protein: CASSLWAGGFAEAFF
J gene: TRBJ2-3; D gene: NA; clone size: NA; V gene: TRBV2; CDR3 length: 14; CDR3 DNA: TGTGCCAGCAGTGAATTGCGAAGCACAGATACGCAGTATTTT; CDR3 protein: CASSELRSTDTQYF
J gene: TRBJ2-4; D gene: TRBD1; clone size: NA; V gene: TRBV12-5; CDR3 length: 13; CDR3 DNA: TGTGCTAGTGGTCTCCCATCGACAGGGGCCGCGTACTTC; CDR3 protein: CASGLPSTGAAYF
J gene: TRBJ2-7; D gene: NA; clone size: NA; V gene: TRBV7-9; CDR3 length: 13; CDR3 DNA: TGTGCCAGCAGTTACAGGGTGGCCTACGAGCAGTACTTC; CDR3 protein: CASSYRVAYEQYF
J gene: TRBJ2-7; D gene: TRBD2; clone size: NA; V gene: TRBV7-2; CDR3 length: 15; CDR3 DNA: TGTGCCAGCAGCTCCGGAAGCGGGGGAACCTACGAGCAGTACTTC; CDR3 protein: CASSSGSGGTYEQYF
J gene: TRBJ2-7; D gene: NA; clone size: NA; V gene: TRBV5-1; CDR3 length: 13; CDR3 DNA: TGCGCCAGCAGCTTGGCCACCTCCTACGAGCAGTACTTC; CDR3 protein: CASSLATSYEQYF
J gene: TRBJ2-2; D gene: NA; clone size: NA; V gene: TRBV5-8; CDR3 length: 15; CDR3 DNA: TGTGCCAGCAATCCCTTTAGCGGCCTCACCGGGGAGCTGTTTTTT; CDR3 protein: CASNPFSGLTGELFF
J gene: TRBJ1-1; D gene: NA; clone size: NA; V gene: TRBV6-5; CDR3 length: 13; CDR3 DNA: TGTGCCAGCAGTTATTCTGTAGACACTGAAGCTTTCTTT; CDR3 protein: CASSYSVDTEAFF
J gene: TRBJ2-7; D gene: NA; clone size: NA; V gene: TRBV27; CDR3 length: 14; CDR3 DNA: TGTGCCAGCAGTTTAAGGGGGAGCTTCGACGAGCAGTACTTC; CDR3 protein: CASSLRGSFDEQYF